This note documents a single TCR beta chain sequence. The antigen is unknown. From the reads, TCRdb called clonotypes with MiXCR, one entry per CDR3 protein. The table shows 750,000 to 900,000 distinct CDR3 sequences, with just under 30% occurring only once. The entry originates in a study of T cell repertoires in cytomegalovirus infection. Study summary: Through public TCR beta signatures, both CMV infection and matching HLA type were indicated.

Study-level results: Predominance within the ex vivo response was attributable to HLA-C-restricted CMV-specific TCR beta clonotypes. The study identified carriers of CMV plus the relevant HLA from cumulative public TCR beta family frequency.

From germline, CDR1 is SGHRS and CDR2 YFSETQ. The CDR3 contains 15 residues. The trim removed 4 bases at V and 4 bases at J, leaving 7 bases unmatched. The chain recombines TRBV5-1 with TRBJ2-3; 9 nucleotides agree with TRBD1. The source of this sequence is a human donor in good health (CMV status not recorded). Some clones in this sample may be carry-over from other donors' samples. Sample: cultured CD8+ T cells from PBMCs, taken from culture after CMV antigen stimulation. The CDR3 nucleotides read TGCGCCAGCAGCCTGGGACAGGGAGAGTCAGATACGCAGTATTTT. This gives the protein CASSLGQGESDTQYF.